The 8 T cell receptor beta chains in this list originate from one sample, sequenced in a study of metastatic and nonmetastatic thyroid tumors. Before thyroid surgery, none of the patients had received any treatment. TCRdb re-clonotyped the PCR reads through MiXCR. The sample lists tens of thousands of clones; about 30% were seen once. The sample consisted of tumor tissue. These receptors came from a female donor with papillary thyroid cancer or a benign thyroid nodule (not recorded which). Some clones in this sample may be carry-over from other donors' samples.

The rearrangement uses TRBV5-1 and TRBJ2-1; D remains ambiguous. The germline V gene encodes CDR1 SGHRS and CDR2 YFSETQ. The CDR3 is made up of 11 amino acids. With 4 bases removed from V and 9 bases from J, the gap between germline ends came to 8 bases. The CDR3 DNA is TGCGCCAGCAGCGAGGCTCTTGAGCAGTTCTTC. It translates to CASSEALEQFF.

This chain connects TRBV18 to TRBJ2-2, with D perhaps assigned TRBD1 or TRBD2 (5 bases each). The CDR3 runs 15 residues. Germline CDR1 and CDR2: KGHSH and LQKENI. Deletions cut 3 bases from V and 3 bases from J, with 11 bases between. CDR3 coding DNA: TGTGCCAGCTCACCTGGGACCGCAGACACCGGGGAGCTGTTTTTT. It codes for CASSPGTADTGELFF. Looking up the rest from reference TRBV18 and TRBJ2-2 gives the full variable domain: NAGVMQNPRHLVRRRGQEARLRCSPMKGHSHVYWYRQLPEEGLKFMVYLQKENIIDESGMPKERFSAEFPKEGPSILRIQQVVRGDSAAYFCASSPGTADTGELFFGEGSRLTVL.

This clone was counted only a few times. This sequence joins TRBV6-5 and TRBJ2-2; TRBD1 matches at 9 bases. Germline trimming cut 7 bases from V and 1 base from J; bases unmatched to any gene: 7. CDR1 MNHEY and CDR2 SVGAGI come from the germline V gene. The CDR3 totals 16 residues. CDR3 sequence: CASNPRTGVNTGELFF. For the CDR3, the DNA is TGTGCCAGCAACCCTCGGACAGGGGTGAACACCGGGGAGCTGTTTTTT.

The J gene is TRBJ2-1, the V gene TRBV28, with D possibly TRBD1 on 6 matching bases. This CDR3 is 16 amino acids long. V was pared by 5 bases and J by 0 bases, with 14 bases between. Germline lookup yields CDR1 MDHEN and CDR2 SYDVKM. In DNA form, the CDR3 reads TGTGCCAGCAGTAGACAGGTCCCCCTCTCCTACAATGAGCAGTTCTTC. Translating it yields CASSRQVPLSYNEQFF. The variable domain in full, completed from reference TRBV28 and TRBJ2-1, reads DVKVTQSSRYLVKRTGEKVFLECVQDMDHENMFWYRQDPGLGLRLIYFSYDVKMKEKGDIPEGYSVSREKKERFSLILESASTNQTSMYLCASSRQVPLSYNEQFFGPGTRLTVL.

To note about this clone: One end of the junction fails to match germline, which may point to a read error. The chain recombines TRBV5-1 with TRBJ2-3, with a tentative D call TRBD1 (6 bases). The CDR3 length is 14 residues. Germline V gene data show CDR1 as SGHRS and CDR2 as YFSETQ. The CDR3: CASSLGQATYTQYF. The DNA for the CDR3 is TGCGCCAGCAGCTTGGGACAGGCCACATATACGCAGTATTTT.

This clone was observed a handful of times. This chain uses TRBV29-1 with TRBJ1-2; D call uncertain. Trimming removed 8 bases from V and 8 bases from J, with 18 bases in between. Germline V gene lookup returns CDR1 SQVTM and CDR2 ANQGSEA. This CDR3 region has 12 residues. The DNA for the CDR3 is TGCAGCAATCGCGGCCCCGGGTTGGGCTACACCTTC. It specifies CSNRGPGLGYTF.

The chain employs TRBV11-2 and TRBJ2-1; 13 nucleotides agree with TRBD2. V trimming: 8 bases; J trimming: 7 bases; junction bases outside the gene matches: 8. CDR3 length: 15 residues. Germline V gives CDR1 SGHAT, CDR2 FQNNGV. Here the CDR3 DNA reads TGTGCCAGCCGGACTAGCGGGGGCCTCCGTAATGAGCAGTTCTTC. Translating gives CASRTSGGLRNEQFF.

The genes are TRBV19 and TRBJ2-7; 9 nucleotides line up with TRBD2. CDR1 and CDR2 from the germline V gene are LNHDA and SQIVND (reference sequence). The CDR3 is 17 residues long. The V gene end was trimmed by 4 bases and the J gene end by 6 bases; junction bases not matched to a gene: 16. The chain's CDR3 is CASSTITSGSPRGEQYF. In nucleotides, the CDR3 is TGTGCCAGTAGTACTATCACTAGCGGGTCGCCGAGAGGCGAGCAGTACTTC.